The clone carrying this TCR beta chain has ten or more counts. Its specificity is not known. This record belongs to a study of T cell repertoires in cytomegalovirus infection. Study overall: Matching HLA type and CMV infection were both indicated by public TCR beta signatures. Regarding the study as a whole: It was HLA-C-restricted CMV-specific TCR beta clonotypes that dominated the response ex vivo. Summed public TCR beta family frequency identified CMV carriers bearing the relevant HLA.

TCRdb redid the calling of the reads with MiXCR, one entry per CDR3 protein. In the table there are 630,000 or so distinct CDR3 sequences, roughly 24% of which are singletons. Germline V lookup: CDR1 LNHNV, CDR2 YYDKDF (reference sequence). This CDR3 is built from 15 residues. The V gene end was trimmed by 5 bases and the J gene end by 1 base; junction bases not matched to a gene: 1. The TCR originated in a human donor in good health (CMV status not recorded). Some clones in this sample may be carry-over from other donors' samples. The sequenced sample was CD8+ T cells from PBMCs. The chain combines TRBV15 with TRBJ2-2; 10 bases agree with TRBD2. CDR3 loop: CATSPSGGNTGELFF. CDR3 coding DNA: TGTGCCACCAGCCCTAGCGGGGGGAACACCGGGGAGCTGTTTTTT. Full variable domain (missing parts from reference TRBV15 and TRBJ2-2): DAMVIQNPRYQVTQFGKPVTLSCSQTLNHNVMYWYQQKSSQAPKLLFHYYDKDFNNEADTPDNFQSRRPNTSFCFLDIRSPGLGDTAMYLCATSPSGGNTGELFFGEGSRLTVL.